The 18 T cell receptor beta chains presented below share a single source sample, sequenced in a study. TCRdb analysed the 5' RACE reads with MiXCR anew, one entry per CDR3 protein. Of roughly 42,000 distinct CDR3 sequences in the sample, roughly a fifth were seen once. Treg sorting used a CD4+CD25+CD127-/low gate. Sequencing used Tregs sorted from blood. The source is a female donor with breast cancer.

The CDR3 region is CATSRGGYGGTDTQYF. The DNA of the CDR3 is TGTGCCACCAGCAGAGGAGGTTACGGGGGCACAGATACGCAGTATTTT. This chain joins TRBV15 and TRBJ2-3, with a tentative D call TRBD2 (5 bases). The V end lost 1 base, the J end lost 1 base, and 12 bases lay between the germline ends. CDR3 length: 16 amino acids. CDR1 LNHNV and CDR2 YYDKDF come from the germline V gene (reference sequence).

This clonotype came up many times. This chain uses TRBV5-1 with TRBJ1-5, with D unclear. The CDR3 contains 15 residues. V lost 4 bases, J lost 2 bases, and 13 bases lay in between. CDR1 is SGHRS, CDR2 YFSETQ, per germline. This CDR3 reads CASSLGLSGNQPQHF. CDR3 nucleotide sequence: TGCGCCAGCAGCCTTGGGCTGTCTGGCAATCAGCCCCAGCATTTT.

This clonotype has only a few counts. This rearrangement joins TRBV12-3 or TRBV12-4 to TRBJ2-7; D is perhaps TRBD1 (6 bases). This CDR3 comprises 13 residues. V lost 5 bases and J 3 bases, leaving 11 bases between the germline ends. As DNA, the CDR3 is TGTGCCAGCAGTCCCACAGGGAACTACGAGCAGTACTTC. This translates into CASSPTGNYEQYF.

This clonotype was found a few times. The chain employs TRBV4-1 and TRBJ1-6; 10 positions match TRBD1. CDR1 is MGHRA and CDR2 is YSYEKL in the germline V gene. The CDR3 is 15 amino acids. Trimming removed 3 bases from V and 6 bases from J; junction bases left unmatched: 2. The CDR3 protein is CASSQRQGANSPLHF. The CDR3 DNA follows: TGCGCCAGCAGCCAGAGACAGGGGGCTAATTCACCCCTCCACTTT.

The rearrangement links TRBV5-6 to TRBJ2-3; 9 bases are shared with TRBD2. V dropped 4 bases and J dropped 2; count of bases not matched to a gene: 8. There are 16 residues in the CDR3. Germline V CDR1 and CDR2: SGHDT, YYEEEE. The CDR3 DNA follows: TGTGCCAGCAGCCGCGGGTCTAGCGGGAACACAGATACGCAGTATTTT. This codes for CASSRGSSGNTDTQYF.

This clonotype was detected many times. The rearrangement joins TRBV20-1 to TRBJ2-3; 7 bases map to TRBD2. Germline lookup yields CDR1 DFQATT and CDR2 SNEGSKA (reference sequence). This CDR3 is built from 14 residues. Trimming took 4 bases from V and 6 from J; bases not matched to a gene: 10. CDR3 DNA: TGCAGTGCTACGACTGGACTAGTGGACGATACGCAGTATTTT. Amino acids: CSATTGLVDDTQYF.

This clonotype was counted ten times or more. The rearrangement uses TRBV7-7 and TRBJ2-7; TRBD2 is a possible D gene (5 bases). The length of the CDR3 is 15 residues. The ends were cut back, 5 bases at V and 3 bases at J, with 17 bases in the middle. Germline assignment: CDR1 SSHAT and CDR2 FNYEAQ (reference sequence). The DNA for the CDR3 is TGTGCCAGCAGCCGTATGGCGGGCCCTCACTACGAGCAGTACTTC. It codes for CASSRMAGPHYEQYF.

The rearrangement joins TRBV6-2 or TRBV6-3 to TRBJ2-7; TRBD2 might be the D (5 bases). Germline assignment: CDR1 MNHEY and CDR2 SVGEGT. The V end lost 7 bases, the J end lost 7 bases, and 23 bases lay between the germline ends. This CDR3 region has 15 residues. CDR3 sequence (DNA): TGTGCCAGCACCCACCGGTCGAGACGGGATGGAGAGCAGTACTTC. As protein: CASTHRSRRDGEQYF.

The chain has TRBV7-9 and TRBJ2-1; 13 bases are shared with TRBD2. This CDR3 has 17 residues. V shed 4 bases and J 0 bases; nucleotides not matched to a gene: 3. CDR1 SEHNR and CDR2 FQNEAQ come from the germline V gene (reference sequence). This CDR3 is CASSSRLAGGSYNEQFF. In DNA form, the CDR3 reads TGTGCCAGCAGCTCTCGACTAGCGGGGGGCTCCTACAATGAGCAGTTCTTC.

This clonotype was counted a few times. The chain links TRBV5-4 to TRBJ2-3; 7 bases match TRBD1. Germline assignment: CDR1 SGHNT and CDR2 YYREEE (reference sequence). The V gene end was trimmed by 4 bases and the J gene end by 2 bases; junction bases not matched to a gene: 4. The CDR3 has 14 amino acids. The CDR3 coding sequence is TGTGCCAGCAGCACGGGACAGACCACAGATACGCAGTATTTT. Translating it yields CASSTGQTTDTQYF.

The gene calls are TRBV28 and TRBJ1-2, with D possibly matching TRBD1 (5 bases). Trimming shortened V by 8 bases and J by 3 bases, and 7 bases separated the two germline ends. There are 11 residues in the CDR3. CDR1 and CDR2 (germline): MDHEN, SYDVKM. This chain's CDR3 is CASRRDYGYTF. The CDR3 coding sequence is TGTGCCAGCCGCAGGGACTATGGCTACACCTTC.

Concerning this clonotype: Relative to the germline gene, one junction end is altered; a read error may explain this. This chain connects TRBV5-1 to TRBJ2-1, with 10 bases lining up with TRBD1. CDR3 size: 14 residues. CDR1 is SGHRS, CDR2 YFSETQ, per germline. CDR3 sequence (DNA): TGCGCCAGCAGCGGAACGGGGACAGGGGCTGAGCAGCTCTTC. It codes for CASSGTGTGAEQLF.

This clonotype has ten or more counts. This rearrangement joins TRBV20-1 to TRBJ2-3, with TRBD2 identical over 9 bases. CDR1 is DFQATT and CDR2 is SNEGSKA in the germline V gene (reference sequence). After removal of 8 bases from V and 3 bases from J, the junction contained 6 bases not matched to a gene. There are 13 residues in the CDR3. CDR3 coding DNA: TGCAGTCGGACTAGCGTTGGTACAGATACGCAGTATTTT. Protein: CSRTSVGTDTQYF.

In its sample, this clonotype was seen a few times. The chain recombines TRBV12-3 or TRBV12-4 with TRBJ1-4; TRBD1 is a possible D gene (6 bases). The CDR3 runs to 13 residues. With 4 bases removed from V and 11 bases from J, the gap between germline ends came to 14 bases. As DNA, the CDR3 is TGTGCCAGCAGTTCAAATACAGGGAGGAAACTGTTTTTT. This codes for CASSSNTGRKLFF.

This chain connects TRBV12-3 or TRBV12-4 to TRBJ2-5; D remains ambiguous. CDR3 length equals 12 residues. V was cut by 4 bases and J by 3 bases, with 6 bases left in between. CDR3: CASSYSKETQYF. CDR3 in DNA: TGTGCCAGCAGTTACTCTAAAGAGACCCAGTACTTC.

This chain joins TRBV4-2 and TRBJ2-4; 7 bases align to TRBD1. The CDR3 has 17 amino acids. The V and J ends lost 0 bases and 5 bases, in that order; junction bases with no gene match: 10. Germline V lookup: CDR1 LGHNA, CDR2 YNFKEQ. In DNA form, the CDR3 reads TGTGCCAGCAGCCAAGAAAATTTCCGACAGGGAGAAAACATTCAGTACTTC. It yields the protein CASSQENFRQGENIQYF.

This clonotype was observed at least ten times. The chain is built from TRBV7-9 and TRBJ1-5; D is uncertain. V shed 7 bases and J shed 3 bases, with 16 bases lying between them. The germline V gene encodes CDR1 SEHNR and CDR2 FQNEAQ (reference sequence). The CDR3 is made up of 15 amino acids. CDR3 sequence: CASNRGEGDNQPQHF. CDR3 bases: TGTGCCAGCAACCGAGGAGAGGGAGACAATCAGCCCCAGCATTTT.

This clonotype was recorded many times. The gene calls are TRBV24-1 and TRBJ2-5; a possible D gene is TRBD1 (6 bases). This CDR3 is 12 amino acids long. Trimming took 4 bases from V and 7 from J, leaving 9 bases between them. The V gene's germline CDR1 is KGHDR and CDR2 SFDVKD. As DNA, the CDR3 is TGTGCCACCAGTGAACAGGGACGGACCCAGTACTTC. As protein: CATSEQGRTQYF.